This T cell receptor beta chain was captured in a study of T cell responses to AZD1222 COVID-19 vaccine. Study-wide findings and caveats: Donors were chiefly white British, with a greater number of females, and clonal diversity was perhaps underestimated. With dominance at 160-218 and 743-854, vaccine-associated CD4 TCRs spanned spike. Repertoire collection took place solely once the T cell response had peaked. Of spike-specific TCRs, nearly half reportedly target regions left unmutated in variants.

Libraries were prepared by immunoSEQ multiplex PCR; TCRdb keeps only in-frame clonotypes and omits some of them. This repertoire shows about 180,000 clones, 90% to 95% found once; its top ten account for under 1.1%. There are 15 residues in the CDR3. From germline, CDR1 is ENHRY and CDR2 SYGVKD. J gave up 8 bases and V 6 bases, and 12 bases lay outside the gene matches. Details on this clone: Its antigen is undetermined.

The TCR sequence derives from an adult who received the MenACWY meningococcal vaccine as a control. J is TRBJ2-1 and V is TRBV10-3, with TRBD1 matching 8 bases. Sequences were derived from peripheral blood, sampled 28 days after the second dose of the MenACWY control vaccine. For the CDR3, the DNA is TGTGCCATCAGGGAACCGGGACAGGTTCGGGATGAGCAGTTCTTC. This sequence encodes CAIREPGQVRDEQFF.